This T cell receptor (beta chain) is from a study of technical replicates of blood from a few donors. V shed 0 bases and J 3 bases; nucleotides not matched to a gene: 7. The CDR3 sequence is 16 residues long. The germline CDR1 and CDR2 sequences are SGHNT and YYREEE (reference sequence). Sequencing was performed with immunoSEQ multiplex PCR; in TCRdb, only in-frame clones are kept and a portion is missing. The sample lists approximately 70,000 clones; approximately 94% were seen once. The receptor was derived from a human donor in good health. The V and J genes are TRBV5-4 and TRBJ1-1, with 8 bases aligning to TRBD1. The sequenced sample was T cells isolated from PBMCs. CDR3 sequence (DNA): TGTGCCAGCAGCTTGGAACAGGGGGGGAGGGACACTGAAGCTTTCTTT. Its translation is CASSLEQGGRDTEAFF.